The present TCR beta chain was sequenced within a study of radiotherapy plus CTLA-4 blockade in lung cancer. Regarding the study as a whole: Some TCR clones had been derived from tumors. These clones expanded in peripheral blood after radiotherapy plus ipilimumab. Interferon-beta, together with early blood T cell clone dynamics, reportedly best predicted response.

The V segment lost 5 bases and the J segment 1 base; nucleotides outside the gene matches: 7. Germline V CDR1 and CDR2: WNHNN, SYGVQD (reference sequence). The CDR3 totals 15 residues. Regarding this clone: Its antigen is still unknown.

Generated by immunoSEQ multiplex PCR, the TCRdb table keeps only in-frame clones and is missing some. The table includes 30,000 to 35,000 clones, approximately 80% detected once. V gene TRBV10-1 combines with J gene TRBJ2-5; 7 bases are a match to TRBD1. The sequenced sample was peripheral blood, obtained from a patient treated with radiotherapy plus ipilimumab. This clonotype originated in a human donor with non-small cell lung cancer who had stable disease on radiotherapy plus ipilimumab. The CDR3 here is CASSTGTAGQETQYF. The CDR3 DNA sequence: TGCGCCAGCAGTACTGGGACAGCCGGCCAAGAGACCCAGTACTTC.